The sequence of this TCR beta chain was determined in a study of cytomegalovirus exposure and HLA in healthy donors. PCR employed 60 Vbeta and 13 Jbeta primers. The protocol was immunoSEQ multiplex PCR, while the TCRdb copy is restricted to in-frame clones and leaves out a portion. Found here are 100,000 or so clones, about three quarters of them singletons; the top ten hold roughly an eighth. Germline lookup yields CDR1 SGHNT and CDR2 YENEEA. The J segment lost 9 bases and the V segment lost 3 bases, leaving 17 bases of the junction unmatched. The CDR3 loop spans 17 amino acids. A word on this clone: Its specificity is not known.

Overall study results and limits: One variant, a missense change in DCLRE1C, was linked in a later analysis to TCR beta V- and J-gene trimming. According to an earlier analysis, most TCR beta V segments yielded productive rearrangements about 87% or about 30% of the time. When a later analysis compared HLA-associated TCR beta chains with equally common others, the HLA-associated chains turned out to be more clonally expanded and to have lower generation probabilities.

The sample comprised PBMCs. The origin of this receptor is a male donor in good health and CMV-seropositive. The rearrangement uses TRBV11-3 and TRBJ2-3; 8 nucleotides align to TRBD2. CDR3 region: CASSLRGGGSGGRTQYF. In nucleotides, the CDR3 is TGTGCCAGCAGCTTGCGTGGCGGGGGGTCAGGAGGGAGGACGCAGTATTTT.